This TCR delta chain was sequenced during a study of γδ T cells in repeated Plasmodium falciparum infection. Bulk repertoires came from Vgamma9/Vdelta2+ or Vdelta2-negative gammadelta T cells flow-sorted from PBMC. TCRdb re-analyzed the multiplex PCR reads via CATT. The table includes 70,000 to 95,000 delta-chain clones, almost 1.5% detected once. The CDR3 contains 16 residues. Germline CDR1 GEAIGNYY, CDR2 EKD. This clone has a count of ten or more. TCRdb pairs this DNA with a much larger clone's protein that differs at residue 4, likely a read error; the protein shown was translated from the DNA. This receptor was obtained from a pool of human donors (malaria-infected and uninfected, not separated). Sequences were obtained from gamma-delta T cells from blood. This chain links TRDV2 with TRDJ1, with D unclear. No J segment appears in TCRdb, so it was assigned here by matching the sequence to germline. The CDR3 is CACNTLVGPHTDKLIF. The CDR3, as DNA: TGTGCCTGTAACACCTTGGTTGGCCCTCACACCGATAAACTCATCTTT.